This T cell receptor beta chain was sequenced for a study of T cell responses to AZD1222 COVID-19 vaccine. Findings and caveats of the study: Every sample of the repertoires postdated the peak T cell response. Females outnumbered males among donors, who were mostly white British; clonal diversity was possibly underestimated. CD4 TCRs linked to vaccination spanned spike, dominating at 160-218 and 743-854. Spike-specific TCR breadth and depth grew following two AZD1222 doses.

The method was immunoSEQ multiplex PCR; TCRdb's version includes in-frame clones alone and lacks a portion of them. Here the sample spans 120,000 to 150,000 clones, approximately 94% being singletons. With respect to this clone: What it recognizes is unknown.

The length of the CDR3 is 15 residues. CDR1 and CDR2 (germline): SNHLY, FYNNEI. Trimming removed 4 bases at V and 5 bases at J, with 17 bases between. Material: peripheral blood, obtained on day 0 of AZD1222 vaccination. This chain connects TRBV2 to TRBJ2-5; D uncertain. The TCR originated in an adult in good health. The CDR3 DNA reads TGTGCCAGCAGTGCTTCTGCCTTAACCCGGGAGACCCAGTACTTC. Its translation is CASSASALTRETQYF.